This T cell receptor beta chain was profiled in a study of blood T cell repertoires in COVID-19. The wider study: PBMCs, B-cell-depleted T cells, or T cells provided the cDNA or gDNA that made up the material.

Germline assignment: CDR1 LGHNA and CDR2 YNFKEQ. This CDR3 comprises 15 residues. V lost 2 bases and J lost 2; bases outside the gene matches: 5. Patients in Seattle were enrolled during active infection, then followed longitudinally. Sequencing was performed with immunoSEQ multiplex PCR; in TCRdb, only in-frame clones are kept and a portion is missing. The data show 300,000 to 350,000 clones, more than 80% seen once. The rearrangement joins TRBV4-2 to TRBJ2-7, with TRBD1 identical over 8 bases. The TCR originated in a woman aged 25 to 45 with COVID-19, enrolled during active disease. Input material: peripheral blood. The CDR3 is CASSQQGALAYEQYF. The CDR3, as DNA: TGTGCCAGCAGCCAACAGGGGGCGCTGGCCTACGAGCAGTACTTC.